The 8 T cell receptor beta chains reported below all come from one sample, sequenced in a study of OX40 agonist ivuxolimab in advanced cancers. The library was generated by the immunoSEQ multiplex PCR assay. Imported from immuneACCESS, the table was reduced by TCRdb to in-frame sequences with V and J called. These copies leave out some clones; in studies compared against another copy, an unresolved V gene accounts for under half, and the cause of the remainder is not known. The sample yields roughly 66,000 clones; about 85% were counted once. Approximately 1.3% of the sample is in the top ten clones. The sample consisted of CD4+ or CD8+ T cells sorted from blood, taken in a trial of the OX40 agonist ivuxolimab. These TCRs come from an adult with an advanced solid tumor such as melanoma, head and neck, liver or kidney cancer.

The V call is TRBV11-2, the J call TRBJ2-5; D is undetermined. Germline V CDR1 and CDR2: SGHAT, FQNNGV. The CDR3 is 11 residues long. Trimming cost V 7 bases and J 4 bases, with 7 bases left between them. The chain's CDR3 is CASTLRETQYF. CDR3 nucleotides: TGTGCCAGCACTCTACGAGAGACCCAGTACTTC.

V is TRBV7-6 and J is TRBJ1-1; no clear D gene. The germline V and J ends were trimmed by 5 bases and 5 bases, with 12 bases remaining between them. Germline V gives CDR1 SGHVS, CDR2 FNYEAQ. This CDR3 comprises 13 residues. This CDR3 reads CASSGAGRTEAFF. CDR3 in DNA: TGTGCCAGCAGCGGTGCAGGAAGGACTGAAGCTTTCTTT.

The chain carries TRBV10-3 and TRBJ2-5, with 9 nucleotides matching TRBD2. V gave up 0 bases and J gave up 4 bases; unmatched junction bases: 3. This CDR3 has 15 amino acids. The germline V gene encodes CDR1 ENHRY and CDR2 SYGVKD. CDR3 DNA: TGTGCCATCAGTGAGTCGGTTAGCGGGGGAGAGACCCAGTACTTC. This codes for CAISESVSGGETQYF.

About this clone itself: The identical CDR3 is also encoded by other nucleotide sequences in the sample. The gene calls are TRBV28 and TRBJ1-2; no clear D gene. V was shortened by 4 bases and J by 0 bases, with 0 bases between the two germline ends. The length of the CDR3 is 11 residues. CDR1 and CDR2 (germline): MDHEN, SYDVKM. The CDR3 here is CASSSNYGYTF. The CDR3 region has the DNA TGTGCCAGCAGTTCTAACTATGGCTACACCTTC.

The rearrangement uses TRBV30 and TRBJ1-2, with a possible D match to TRBD1 (5 bases). The CDR3 totals 14 residues. V lost 2 bases, J lost 7 bases, and 17 bases lay in between. Per the germline V gene, CDR1 is GTSNPN and CDR2 is SVGIG (reference sequence). The CDR3 loop reads CAWSLGGRPLGYTF. In DNA, the CDR3 is TGTGCCTGGAGTCTCGGGGGACGGCCCCTTGGCTACACCTTC.

This clone has a handful of counts. V is TRBV7-9 and J is TRBJ2-7, with TRBD2 matching 8 bases. Germline V gives CDR1 SEHNR, CDR2 FQNEAQ (reference sequence). V lost 5 bases, J lost 2 bases, and 8 bases stayed unmatched. This CDR3 has 15 residues. The CDR3 nucleotides read TGTGCCAGCAGCATGGCCGGGACTAGAGCCTACGAGCAGTACTTC. Its translation is CASSMAGTRAYEQYF.

The chain employs TRBV25-1 and TRBJ2-7; 7 bases line up with TRBD1. Losses at the gene ends were 5 bases for V and 1 base for J; bases not matched to a gene: 11. The germline gives CDR1 MGHDK, CDR2 SYGVNS. CDR3 length: 16 amino acids. The CDR3 is CASSRDRVELSYEQYF. The CDR3 coding sequence is TGTGCCAGCAGTAGAGACAGGGTTGAACTTTCCTACGAGCAGTACTTC.

The table lists this clone with a count of one. The rearrangement links TRBV19 to TRBJ2-5, with D unclear. CDR1 and CDR2 (germline): LNHDA, SQIVND (reference sequence). The CDR3 contains 13 residues. V was pared by 3 bases and J by 1 base, with 6 bases between. The CDR3 is CASSISPQETQYF. CDR3 nucleotide sequence: TGTGCCAGTAGTATCTCCCCCCAAGAGACCCAGTACTTC.